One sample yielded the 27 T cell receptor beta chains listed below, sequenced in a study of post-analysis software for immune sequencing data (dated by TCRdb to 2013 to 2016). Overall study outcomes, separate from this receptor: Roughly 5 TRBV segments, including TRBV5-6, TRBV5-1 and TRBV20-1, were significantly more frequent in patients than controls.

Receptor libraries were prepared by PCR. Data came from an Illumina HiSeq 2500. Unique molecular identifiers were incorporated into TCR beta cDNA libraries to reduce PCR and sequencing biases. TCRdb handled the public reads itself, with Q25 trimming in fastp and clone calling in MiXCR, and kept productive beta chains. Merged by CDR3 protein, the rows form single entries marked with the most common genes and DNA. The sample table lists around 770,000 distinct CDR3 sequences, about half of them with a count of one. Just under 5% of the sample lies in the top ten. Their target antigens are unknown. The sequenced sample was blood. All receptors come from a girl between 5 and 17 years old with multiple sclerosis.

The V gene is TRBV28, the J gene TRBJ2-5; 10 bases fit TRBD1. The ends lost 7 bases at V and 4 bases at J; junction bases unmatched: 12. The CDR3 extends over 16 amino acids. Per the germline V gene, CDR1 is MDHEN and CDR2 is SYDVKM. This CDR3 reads CASNLRQGARGETQYF. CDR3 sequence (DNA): TGTGCCAGCAACCTAAGACAGGGGGCGCGAGGAGAGACCCAGTACTTC.

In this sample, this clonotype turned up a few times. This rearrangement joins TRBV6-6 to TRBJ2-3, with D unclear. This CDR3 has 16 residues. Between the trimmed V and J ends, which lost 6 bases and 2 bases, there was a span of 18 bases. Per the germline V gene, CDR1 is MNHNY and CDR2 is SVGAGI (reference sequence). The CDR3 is CASSHQGFGTTDTQYF. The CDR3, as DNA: TGTGCCAGCAGCCACCAAGGGTTCGGTACCACAGATACGCAGTATTTT.

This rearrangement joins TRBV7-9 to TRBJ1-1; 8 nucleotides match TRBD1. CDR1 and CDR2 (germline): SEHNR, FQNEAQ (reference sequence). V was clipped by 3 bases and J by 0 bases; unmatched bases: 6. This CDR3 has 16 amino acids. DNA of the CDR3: TGTGCCAGCAGCTTCGGGACAGGTCTCATGAACACTGAAGCTTTCTTT. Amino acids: CASSFGTGLMNTEAFF.

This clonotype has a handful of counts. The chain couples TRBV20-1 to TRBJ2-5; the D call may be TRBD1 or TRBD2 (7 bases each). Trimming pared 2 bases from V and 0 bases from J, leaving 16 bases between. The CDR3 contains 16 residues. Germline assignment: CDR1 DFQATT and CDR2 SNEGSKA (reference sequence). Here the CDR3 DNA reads TGCAGTGCTAGACAGGGGGGGGCAGCCTACCAAGAGACCCAGTACTTC. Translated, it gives CSARQGGAAYQETQYF.

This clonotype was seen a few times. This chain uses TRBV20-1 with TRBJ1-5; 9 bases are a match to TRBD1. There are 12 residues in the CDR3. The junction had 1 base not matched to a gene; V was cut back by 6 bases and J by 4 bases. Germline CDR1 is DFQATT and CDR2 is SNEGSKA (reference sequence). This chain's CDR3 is CSAGQGNQPQHF. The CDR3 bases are TGCAGTGCGGGACAGGGTAATCAGCCCCAGCATTTT.

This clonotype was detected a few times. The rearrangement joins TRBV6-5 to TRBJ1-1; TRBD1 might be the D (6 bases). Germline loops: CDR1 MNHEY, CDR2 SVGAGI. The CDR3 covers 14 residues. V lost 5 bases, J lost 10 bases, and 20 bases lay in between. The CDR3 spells CASSTGAYGGAAFF. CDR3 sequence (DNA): TGTGCCAGCAGTACGGGGGCCTACGGGGGCGCAGCTTTCTTT.

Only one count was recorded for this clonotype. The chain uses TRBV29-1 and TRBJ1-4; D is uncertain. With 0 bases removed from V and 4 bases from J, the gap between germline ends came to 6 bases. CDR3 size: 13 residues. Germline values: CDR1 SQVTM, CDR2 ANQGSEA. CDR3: CSVEDSLNEKLFF. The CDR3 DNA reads TGCAGCGTTGAAGACAGCCTTAATGAAAAACTGTTTTTT.

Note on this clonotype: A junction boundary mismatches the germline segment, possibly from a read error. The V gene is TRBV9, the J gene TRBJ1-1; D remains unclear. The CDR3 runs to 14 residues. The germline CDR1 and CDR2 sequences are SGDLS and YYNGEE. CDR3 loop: CANSVGPRNTEAFF. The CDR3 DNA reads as TGTGCCAACAGCGTAGGGCCCCGGAACACTGAAGCTTTCTTT.

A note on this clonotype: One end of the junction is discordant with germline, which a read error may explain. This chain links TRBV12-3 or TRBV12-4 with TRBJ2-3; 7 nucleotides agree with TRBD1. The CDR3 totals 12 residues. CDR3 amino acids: CACRQGTDTQYF. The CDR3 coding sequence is TGTGCCTGCAGACAGGGCACAGATACACAGTATTTT.

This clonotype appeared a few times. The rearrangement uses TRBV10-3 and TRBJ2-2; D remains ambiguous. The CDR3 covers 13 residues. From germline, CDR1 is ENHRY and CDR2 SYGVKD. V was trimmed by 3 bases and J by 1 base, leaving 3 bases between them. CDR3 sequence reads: CAISDRNTGELFF. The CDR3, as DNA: TGTGCCATCAGTGACAGGAACACCGGGGAGCTGTTTTTT.

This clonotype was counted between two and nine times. The CDR3 nucleotides read TGTGCCAGCAGTTACGGGACCCCCACTAGGCACTCTGGGGCCAACGTCCTGACTTTC. The encoded protein is CASSYGTPTRHSGANVLTF. The chain carries TRBV6-2 or TRBV6-3 and TRBJ2-6; D tentatively reads TRBD1 or TRBD2 (5 bases each). The CDR3 covers 19 residues. Trimming left V 2 bases short and J 0 bases short, with 17 bases between. Looked up from germline, CDR1 is MNHEY and CDR2 is SVGEGT.

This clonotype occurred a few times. This CDR3 reads CASSEVGPGLYF. The CDR3, as DNA: TGTGCCAGCAGTGAGGTCGGTCCCGGGCTGTATTTT. The J gene is TRBJ2-3, the V gene TRBV6-1; D is ambiguous. Germline V gene sequence: CDR1 MNHNS, CDR2 SASEGT. V was pared by 3 bases and J by 14 bases, with 15 bases between. The CDR3 has 12 residues.

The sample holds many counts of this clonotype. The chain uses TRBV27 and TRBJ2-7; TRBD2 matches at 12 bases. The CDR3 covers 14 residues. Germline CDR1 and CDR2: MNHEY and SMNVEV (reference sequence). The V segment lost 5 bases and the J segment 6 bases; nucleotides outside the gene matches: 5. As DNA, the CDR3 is TGTGCCAGCAGTCGACTAGCGGGAGCGGGCGAGCAGTACTTC. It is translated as CASSRLAGAGEQYF.

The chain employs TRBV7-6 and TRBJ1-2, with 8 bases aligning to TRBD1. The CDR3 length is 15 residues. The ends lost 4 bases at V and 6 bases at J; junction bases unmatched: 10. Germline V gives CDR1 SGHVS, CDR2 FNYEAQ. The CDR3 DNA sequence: TGTGCCAGCAGCTCAATAGGACAGGGAGGGCATGGCTACACCTTC. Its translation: CASSSIGQGGHGYTF. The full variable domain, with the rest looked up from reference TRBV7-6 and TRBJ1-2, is GAGVSQSPRYKVTKRGQDVALRCDPISGHVSLYWYRQALGQGPEFLTYFNYEAQQDKSGLPNDRFSAERPEGSISTLTIQRTEQRDSAMYRCASSSIGQGGHGYTFGSGTRLTVV.

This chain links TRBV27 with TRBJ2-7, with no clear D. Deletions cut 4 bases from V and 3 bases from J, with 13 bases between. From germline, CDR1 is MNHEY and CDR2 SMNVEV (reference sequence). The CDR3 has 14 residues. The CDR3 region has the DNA TGTGCCAGCAGTTCGGATAGAACAAGCTACGAGCAGTACTTC. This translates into CASSSDRTSYEQYF.

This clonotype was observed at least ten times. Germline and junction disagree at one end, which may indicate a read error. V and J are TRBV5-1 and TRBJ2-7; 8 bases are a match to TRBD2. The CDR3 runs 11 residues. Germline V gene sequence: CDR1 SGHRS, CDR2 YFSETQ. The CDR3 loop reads CASSGGYEQYF. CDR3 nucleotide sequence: TGTGCCAGCAGCGGGGGCTACGAGCAGTACTTC.

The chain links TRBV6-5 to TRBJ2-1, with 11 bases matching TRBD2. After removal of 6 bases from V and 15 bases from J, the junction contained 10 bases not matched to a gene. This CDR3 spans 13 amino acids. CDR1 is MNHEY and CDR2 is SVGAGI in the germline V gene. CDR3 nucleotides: TGTGCCAGCAGATCCACCACTAGCGGGAGAACGTTCTTC. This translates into CASRSTTSGRTFF.

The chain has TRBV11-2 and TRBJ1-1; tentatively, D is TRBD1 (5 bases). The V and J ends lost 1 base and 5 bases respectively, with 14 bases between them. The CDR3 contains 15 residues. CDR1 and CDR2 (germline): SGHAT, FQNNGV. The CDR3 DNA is TGTGCCAGCAGCTTAGGGGCCGGGGGTGTGACTGAAGCTTTCTTT. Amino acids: CASSLGAGGVTEAFF.

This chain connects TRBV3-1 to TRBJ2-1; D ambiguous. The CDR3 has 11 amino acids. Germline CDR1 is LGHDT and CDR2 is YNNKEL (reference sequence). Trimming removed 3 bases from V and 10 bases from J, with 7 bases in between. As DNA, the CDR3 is TGTGCCAGCAGCCAGTACGGCGAGCAGTTCTTC. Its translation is CASSQYGEQFF.

CDR3 sequence: CASSLAPWEGVVEETQYF. The DNA for the CDR3 is TGTGCCAGCAGCTTAGCGCCATGGGAGGGAGTCGTGGAAGAGACCCAGTACTTC. The rearrangement links TRBV11-1 to TRBJ2-7, with TRBD2 matching 7 bases. The J call may be incorrect, as the DNA end agrees better with TRBJ2-5. The CDR3 runs to 18 residues. The germline gives CDR1 SGHAT, CDR2 FQDESV (reference sequence).

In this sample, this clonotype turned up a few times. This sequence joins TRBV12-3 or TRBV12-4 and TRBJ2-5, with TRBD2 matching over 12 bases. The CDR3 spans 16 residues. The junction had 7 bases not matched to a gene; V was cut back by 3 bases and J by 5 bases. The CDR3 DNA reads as TGTGCCAGCAGTTTCGTGCTAGCGGGAGGGAGTGAGACCCAGTACTTC. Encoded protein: CASSFVLAGGSETQYF.

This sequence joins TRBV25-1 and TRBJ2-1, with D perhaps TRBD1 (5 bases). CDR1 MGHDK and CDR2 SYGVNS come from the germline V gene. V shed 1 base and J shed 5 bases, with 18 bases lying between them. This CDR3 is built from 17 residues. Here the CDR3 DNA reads TGTGCCAGCAGTGAATCCATCGGCCAGGGCCAAAACAATGAGCAGTTCTTC. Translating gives CASSESIGQGQNNEQFF.

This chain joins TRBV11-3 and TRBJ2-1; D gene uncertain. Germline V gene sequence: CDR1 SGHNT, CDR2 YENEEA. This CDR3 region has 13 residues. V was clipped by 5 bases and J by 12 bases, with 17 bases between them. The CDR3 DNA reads TGTGCCAGCAGCCCCCCAGGACCTCGGCGGCAGTTCTTC. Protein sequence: CASSPPGPRRQFF.

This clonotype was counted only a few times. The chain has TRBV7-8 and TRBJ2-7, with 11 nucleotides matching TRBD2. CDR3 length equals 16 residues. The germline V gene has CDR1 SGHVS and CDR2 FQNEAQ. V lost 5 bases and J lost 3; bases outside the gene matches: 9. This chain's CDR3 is CASSPQPSGRHYEQYF. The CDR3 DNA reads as TGTGCCAGCAGCCCACAACCTAGCGGGAGGCACTACGAGCAGTACTTC.

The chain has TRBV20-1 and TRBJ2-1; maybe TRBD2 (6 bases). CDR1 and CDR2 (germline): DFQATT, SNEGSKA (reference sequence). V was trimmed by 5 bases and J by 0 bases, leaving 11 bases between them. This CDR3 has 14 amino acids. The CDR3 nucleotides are TGCAGTGCTCCCTACGGGAGCTCCTACAATGAGCAGTTCTTC. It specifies CSAPYGSSYNEQFF.

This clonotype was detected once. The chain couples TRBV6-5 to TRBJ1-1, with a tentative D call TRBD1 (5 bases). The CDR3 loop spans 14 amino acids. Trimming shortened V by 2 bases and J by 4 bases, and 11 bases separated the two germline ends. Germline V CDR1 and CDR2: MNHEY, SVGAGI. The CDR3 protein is CASSYLQGGTEAFF. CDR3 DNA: TGTGCCAGCAGTTACCTCCAGGGTGGCACTGAAGCTTTCTTT.

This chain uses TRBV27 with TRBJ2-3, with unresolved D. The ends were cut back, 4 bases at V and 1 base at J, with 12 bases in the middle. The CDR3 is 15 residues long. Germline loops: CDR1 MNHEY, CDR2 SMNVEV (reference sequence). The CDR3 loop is CASSSSTTRTDTQYF. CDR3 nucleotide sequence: TGTGCCAGCAGTTCGTCGACAACTCGCACAGATACGCAGTATTTT.